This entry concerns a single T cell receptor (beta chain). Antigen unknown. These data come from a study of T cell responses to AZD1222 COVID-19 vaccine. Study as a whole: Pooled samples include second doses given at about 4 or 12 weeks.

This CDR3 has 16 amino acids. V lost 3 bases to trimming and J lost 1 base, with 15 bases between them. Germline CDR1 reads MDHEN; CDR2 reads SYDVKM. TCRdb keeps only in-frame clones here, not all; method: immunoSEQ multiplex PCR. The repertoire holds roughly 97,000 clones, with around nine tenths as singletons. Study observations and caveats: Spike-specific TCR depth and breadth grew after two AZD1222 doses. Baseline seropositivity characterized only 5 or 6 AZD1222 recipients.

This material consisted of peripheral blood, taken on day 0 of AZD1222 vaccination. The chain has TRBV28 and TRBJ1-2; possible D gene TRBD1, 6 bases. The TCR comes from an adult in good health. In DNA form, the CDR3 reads TGTGCCAGCAGTTTGAAAGGGGGATGGCGTAACTATGGCTACACCTTC. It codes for CASSLKGGWRNYGYTF.